This T cell receptor beta chain stems from a study of blood T cells in healthy people across ages. General observations from the study: In these data, TCR beta diversity tracked strongly with naive T cell percentage. The CMV status of each donor remained undetermined, and this could have confounded shifts in expanded clonotypes. TCR beta diversity, measured per million T cells, fell in a roughly linear way with age.

This CDR3 comprises 15 residues. The V end lost 5 bases, the J end lost 2 bases, and 13 bases lay between the germline ends. With respect to this clonotype: Its target is not known.

Next came a second PCR, run for roughly 6 to 11 cycles, which used a sample-barcoded 5' primer along with a J-beta primer mix. TCRdb itself ran the 5' RACE reads through MiXCR, one entry per CDR3 protein. The sample includes fewer than 700,000 distinct CDR3 sequences, 40% to 50% seen only once; the top ten take around 30%. The sequenced material came from blood. The TCR was taken from an elderly man in good health. The chain is built from TRBV12-3 or TRBV12-4 and TRBJ2-1, with a possible D match to TRBD2 (5 bases). In DNA form, the CDR3 reads TGTGCCAGCAGTCCCGGACTTCATACCTACAATGAGCAGTTCTTC. Translation gives CASSPGLHTYNEQFF.